This entry lists 21 T cell receptor beta chains sequenced from one sample in a study of beta chain features in type 1 diabetes. The study reverse transcribed the entire isolated RNA, so it sequenced expressed TCRB transcripts. The table came from immunoSEQ multiplex PCR; TCRdb's copy has only in-frame clones and leaves some out. The sample has 500,000 to 800,000 clones; 9.5% to 15% are singletons. Their antigen targets remain unknown. Study-level findings and limits: Type 1 diabetes patients had TCRB CDR3s that were shorter (moderately but significantly so) in all four CD4+ subsets.

The material sequenced was naive CD4+ T cells from blood. These receptors were collected from a man in his thirties or forties with type 1 diabetes.

The chain employs TRBV6-5 and TRBJ2-7; 7 nucleotides align to TRBD2. V was clipped by 9 bases and J by 0 bases; unmatched bases: 8. The CDR3 is made up of 14 amino acids. Germline V gene sequence: CDR1 MNHEY, CDR2 SVGAGI. CDR3 DNA: TGTGCCAGTAGCCGCGCGGGAGTCTCCTACGAGCAGTACTTC. Its protein product is CASSRAGVSYEQYF.

This clone was seen a handful of times. The V gene is TRBV10-3, the J gene TRBJ1-1, with 8 bases aligning to TRBD1. The CDR3 spans 14 residues. The V and J ends lost 5 bases and 11 bases, in that order; junction bases with no gene match: 13. CDR1 ENHRY and CDR2 SYGVKD come from the germline V gene. CDR3 DNA: TGTGCCATCAGTCCCCAGGGGGCGAGGGGCCGGGCTTTCTTT. This translates into CAISPQGARGRAFF.

The V and J genes are TRBV10-3 and TRBJ2-3; D may be TRBD1 (5 bases). The CDR3 contains 14 residues. Trimming took off 3 bases at V and 4 bases at J, with 11 bases between the two ends. Germline CDR1 ENHRY, CDR2 SYGVKD. CDR3 protein: CAISDPPTADTQYF. The CDR3 bases are TGTGCCATCAGTGACCCCCCGACAGCAGATACGCAGTATTTT.

V usage is TRBV23-1 and J usage is TRBJ2-2, with D maybe TRBD1 (6 bases). TRBV23-1 falls under the ORF class, with uncertain function. V lost 2 bases, J lost 1 base, and 14 bases lay in between. There are 17 residues in the CDR3. CDR3 in DNA: TGCGCCAGCAGTCAAAAAATGGACAGAGGGAACACCGGGGAGCTGTTTTTT. Protein sequence: CASSQKMDRGNTGELFF.

This rearrangement joins TRBV27 to TRBJ2-7; perhaps D is TRBD1 or TRBD2 (5 bases each). Germline V gives CDR1 MNHEY, CDR2 SMNVEV (reference sequence). V was shortened by 2 bases and J by 6 bases, with 8 bases between the two germline ends. The CDR3 is 12 residues long. The CDR3 bases are TGTGCCAGCAGTTTAAGAGGGACCGAGCAGTACTTC. It yields the protein CASSLRGTEQYF.

This clone was picked up a small number of times. This chain connects TRBV10-2 to TRBJ2-3; perhaps TRBD2 as D (7 bases). The V gene lost 8 bases and the J gene lost 4 bases, with 16 bases spanning the gap. The CDR3 covers 14 residues. Germline lookup yields CDR1 WSHSY and CDR2 SAAADI. CDR3 protein: CASWGGATADTQYF. The CDR3 coding sequence is TGCGCCAGCTGGGGGGGGGCTACTGCAGATACGCAGTATTTT.

In DNA form, the CDR3 reads TGCGCCAGCAGCCAAGAGGGTGCAAACATTCAGTACTTC. This sequence encodes CASSQEGANIQYF. The genes are TRBV4-3 and TRBJ2-4; D unclear. Trimming removed 0 bases at V and 6 bases at J, with 6 bases between. This CDR3 has 13 amino acids. The V gene's germline CDR1 is LGHNA and CDR2 YSLEER.

This clone was found a few times. This chain joins TRBV12-5 and TRBJ1-2; D remains ambiguous. Germline values: CDR1 LGHNT, CDR2 FRNRAP. The length of the CDR3 is 12 residues. V gave up 6 bases and J gave up 4 bases, with 9 bases separating them. The CDR3 sequence: CASGGGPYGYTF. The CDR3 DNA follows: TGTGCTAGTGGCGGTGGCCCCTATGGCTACACCTTC.

This clone was detected only a few times. This rearrangement joins TRBV29-1 to TRBJ2-5; weak D call: TRBD2 (5 bases). The germline V gene has CDR1 SQVTM and CDR2 ANQGSEA. Deletions cut 5 bases from V and 5 bases from J, with 12 bases between. This CDR3 is built from 12 residues. DNA for the CDR3: TGCAGCGTTAGCGGCCCGGAGGAGACCCAGTACTTC. It is translated as CSVSGPEETQYF.

This clone came up a few times. J is TRBJ2-7 and V is TRBV7-2, with 7 positions matching TRBD1. V lost 4 bases and J lost 2; bases outside the gene matches: 8. CDR1 is SGHTA, CDR2 FQGNSA, per germline. The CDR3 is 15 residues long. Here the CDR3 DNA reads TGTGCCAGCAGCTCGAGACAGGGCTCACCCTACGAGCAGTACTTC. Its translation is CASSSRQGSPYEQYF.

V usage is TRBV28 and J usage is TRBJ1-2; 7 nucleotides match TRBD1. CDR3 length: 14 amino acids. Germline V CDR1 and CDR2: MDHEN, SYDVKM. V trimming: 2 bases; J trimming: 4 bases; junction bases outside the gene matches: 4. The CDR3 is CASSLPTGSYGYTF. CDR3 nucleotide sequence: TGTGCCAGCAGTTTACCGACAGGGTCCTATGGCTACACCTTC.

This chain joins TRBV7-2 and TRBJ1-2; D remains ambiguous. Germline CDR1 and CDR2: SGHTA and FQGNSA. V lost 4 bases to trimming and J lost 4 bases, with 13 bases between them. The CDR3 has 14 amino acids. The CDR3 coding sequence is TGTGCCAGCAGCTCCCTGACTGGACCCTATGGCTACACCTTC. Translating gives CASSSLTGPYGYTF.

A few counts support this clone. The J gene is TRBJ2-2, the V gene TRBV18; 8 bases line up with TRBD1. The CDR3 is 16 residues long. CDR1 is KGHSH, CDR2 LQKENI, per germline. Germline trimming cut 3 bases from V and 4 bases from J; bases unmatched to any gene: 7. CDR3 protein: CASSPRTGSSTGELFF. For the CDR3, the DNA is TGTGCCAGCTCACCGCGGACAGGGAGTTCCACCGGGGAGCTGTTTTTT. Based on the CDR3 plus reference TRBV18 and TRBJ2-2, the full variable domain is NAGVMQNPRHLVRRRGQEARLRCSPMKGHSHVYWYRQLPEEGLKFMVYLQKENIIDESGMPKERFSAEFPKEGPSILRIQQVVRGDSAAYFCASSPRTGSSTGELFFGEGSRLTVL.

The V call is TRBV7-9, the J call TRBJ2-3; D unclear. The length of the CDR3 is 8 residues. V lost 7 bases and J 7 bases, leaving 0 bases between the germline ends. Germline V gene sequence: CDR1 SEHNR, CDR2 FQNEAQ (reference sequence). Here the CDR3 reads CASNTQYF. For the CDR3, the DNA is TGTGCCAGCAATACGCAGTATTTT.

This clone was counted between two and nine times. This chain connects TRBV7-2 to TRBJ2-7; D ambiguous. Trimming removed 3 bases at V and 5 bases at J, with 14 bases between. The CDR3 contains 14 residues. The germline gives CDR1 SGHTA, CDR2 FQGNSA. CDR3 protein: CASSFVAQTDEQYF. CDR3 DNA: TGTGCCAGCAGCTTCGTAGCCCAGACGGACGAGCAGTACTTC.

This clone occurred a few times. V and J are TRBV7-2 and TRBJ1-5, with a weak D call TRBD1 (5 bases). The CDR3 has 15 residues. The germline CDR1 and CDR2 sequences are SGHTA and FQGNSA. Trimming removed 2 bases at V and 7 bases at J, with 15 bases between. The CDR3 bases are TGTGCCAGCAGCTTATCGTGGGGCGCGGGACAGCCCCAGCATTTT. It encodes CASSLSWGAGQPQHF.

This clone appeared a few times. V usage is TRBV19 and J usage is TRBJ1-2; perhaps TRBD1 as D (6 bases). Germline-derived CDR1 and CDR2 are LNHDA and SQIVND (reference sequence). The length of the CDR3 is 14 residues. V was trimmed by 1 base and J by 8 bases, leaving 14 bases between them. Written as DNA, the CDR3 is TGTGCCAGTAGTATAGCCCCCGGGACAAACGGCTACACCTTC. Translating it yields CASSIAPGTNGYTF.

This clone was found a few times. J is TRBJ2-1 and V is TRBV4-3, with D possibly TRBD2 on 6 matching bases. V shed 3 bases and J shed 7 bases, with 16 bases lying between them. The germline gives CDR1 LGHNA, CDR2 YSLEER. The CDR3 covers 15 residues. The CDR3 loop is CASSQMAAGWNEQFF. CDR3 coding DNA: TGCGCCAGCAGCCAGATGGCGGCGGGATGGAATGAGCAGTTCTTC.

This sequence joins TRBV5-8 and TRBJ2-2; 10 nucleotides agree with TRBD1. V was pared by 1 base and J by 7 bases, with 7 bases of the junction left unmatched. The CDR3 spans 16 residues. The germline CDR1 and CDR2 sequences are SGHTS and YDEGEE. Here the CDR3 reads CASSLWTGGFSGELFF. The CDR3 region has the DNA TGTGCCAGCAGCTTGTGGACAGGGGGTTTCAGCGGGGAGCTGTTTTTT.

The J gene is TRBJ2-3, the V gene TRBV5-1; D may be TRBD2 (7 bases). Trimming stripped 9 bases from V and 3 bases from J, with 23 bases between. CDR1 and CDR2 (germline): SGHRS, YFSETQ. This CDR3 has 16 amino acids. Here the CDR3 reads CATRAGAFYGTDTQYF. The CDR3 nucleotides read TGCGCCACCAGGGCGGGGGCCTTCTATGGGACAGATACGCAGTATTTT.

This clone occurred a few times. The V call is TRBV28, the J call TRBJ1-2; 8 bases align to TRBD1. V lost 4 bases, J lost 3 bases, and 10 bases stayed unmatched. The CDR3 is made up of 16 amino acids. CDR1 and CDR2 from the germline V gene are MDHEN and SYDVKM. CDR3 region: CASSSGGGLADYGYTF. In DNA, the CDR3 is TGTGCCAGCAGTTCAGGGGGCGGCCTCGCCGACTATGGCTACACCTTC.